Following are 3 T cell receptor beta chains from one sample sequenced in a study of blood T cell repertoires in COVID-19. Libraries were prepared by immunoSEQ multiplex PCR; TCRdb keeps only in-frame clonotypes and omits some of them. The repertoire holds a few hundred thousand clones, around 91% seen once, with roughly 16% in the top ten. The sequenced sample was PBMCs or T cells enriched from blood (not recorded which). These receptors were collected from a man aged 30-40 years who had been exposed to COVID-19.

This clone was detected once. V usage is TRBV30 and J usage is TRBJ1-4; D uncertain. Germline V gene lookup returns CDR1 GTSNPN and CDR2 SVGIG (reference sequence). The CDR3 spans 15 residues. The V end was cut by 1 base, the J end by 0 bases, with 9 bases between. CDR3 bases: TGTGCCTGGAGTGGGCCGGGATCAACTAATGAAAAACTGTTTTTT. It yields the protein CAWSGPGSTNEKLFF. The full variable domain, completed using reference TRBV30 and TRBJ1-4, is SQTIHQWPATLVQPVGSPLSLECTVEGTSNPNLYWYRQAAGRGLQLLFYSVGIGQISSEVPQNLSASRPQDRQFILSSKKLLLSDSGFYLCAWSGPGSTNEKLFFGSGTQLSVL.

The J gene is TRBJ2-2, the V gene TRBV3-1 (or the pseudogene TRBV3-2); 7 bases are a match to TRBD1. This CDR3 is 14 amino acids long. Germline CDR1 reads LGHDT; CDR2 reads YNNKEL (reference sequence). The J segment lost 0 bases and the V segment lost 8 bases, leaving 3 bases of the junction unmatched. The CDR3 reads CASQGQSNTGELFF. The CDR3 DNA reads TGTGCCAGCCAGGGACAGTCGAACACCGGGGAGCTGTTTTTT.

This clone was detected a few times. The rearrangement links TRBV10-3 to TRBJ2-1; D remains unclear. The CDR3 is 14 residues long. Trimming removed 6 bases at V and 10 bases at J, with 19 bases between. CDR1 is ENHRY, CDR2 SYGVKD, per germline. CDR3 nucleotide sequence: TGTGCCATCAGGACTCCCATGACCAACACAGAGCAGTTCTTC. This gives the protein CAIRTPMTNTEQFF.